Sequencing of this TCR beta chain was carried out in a study of CD8+CD57+ T cells in acquired aplastic anemia. The CDR3 runs to 14 residues. Germline V CDR1 and CDR2: MNHNY, SVGAGI (reference sequence). V lost 7 bases to trimming and J lost 3 bases; unmatched junction nucleotides: 5. TCR beta VDJ combinations and CDR3 sequences were profiled from genomic DNA. TCRdb re-called the reads through MiXCR, storing one row per CDR3 protein. The data show some 200,000 distinct CDR3 sequences, approximately 52% seen once. The sample holds a few counts of this clonotype. The patients chosen for sequencing had shown expansion of CD8+CD57+ cells (detected by flow cytometry).

The TCR was taken from a human donor with aplastic anemia. The chain couples TRBV6-6 to TRBJ1-4, with 7 bases that match TRBD1. The source material was sorted CD4+, CD8+, or CD8+CD57+ T cells (not recorded which) from PBMCs. In DNA, the CDR3 is TGTGCCAGCACTAGGGGGCTATCTAATGAAAAACTGTTTTTT. Its translation: CASTRGLSNEKLFF.